The sequence of this T cell receptor beta chain was determined in a study of post-analysis software for immune sequencing data. Study information: Disease trajectories encompassed relapsing-remitting, secondary progressive and progressive-relapsing multiple sclerosis. Study observations and caveats: Under F measure analysis, samples from one preparation batch co-clustered strongly. A handful of TRBV segments, including TRBV5-6, TRBV5-1 and TRBV20-1, were more frequent in patients than controls.

The TCR beta cDNA libraries contained unique molecular identifiers. With roughly 1 to 10 million T cells as the source, a few hundred thousand cDNA molecules resulted. TCRdb reprocessed the PCR reads via MiXCR and lists one record per CDR3 protein. The sample consists of approximately 440,000 distinct CDR3 sequences, under 55% of them appearing once. There are a few counts of this clonotype. The antigen remains unidentified. A read error may be the cause here, since a much bigger clone is one base away. There are 11 residues in the CDR3. Trimming shortened V by 5 bases and J by 6 bases, and 10 bases separated the two germline ends. Germline CDR1 and CDR2: SQVTM and ANQGSEA.

The V and J genes are TRBV29-1 and TRBJ2-5; possible D gene TRBD1, 5 bases. This TCR came from a girl aged 10 to 17 with multiple sclerosis. The sample comprised blood. CDR3: CSVRQQKTQYF. The CDR3, as DNA: TGCAGCGTTCGACAGCAAAAGACCCAGTACTTC.